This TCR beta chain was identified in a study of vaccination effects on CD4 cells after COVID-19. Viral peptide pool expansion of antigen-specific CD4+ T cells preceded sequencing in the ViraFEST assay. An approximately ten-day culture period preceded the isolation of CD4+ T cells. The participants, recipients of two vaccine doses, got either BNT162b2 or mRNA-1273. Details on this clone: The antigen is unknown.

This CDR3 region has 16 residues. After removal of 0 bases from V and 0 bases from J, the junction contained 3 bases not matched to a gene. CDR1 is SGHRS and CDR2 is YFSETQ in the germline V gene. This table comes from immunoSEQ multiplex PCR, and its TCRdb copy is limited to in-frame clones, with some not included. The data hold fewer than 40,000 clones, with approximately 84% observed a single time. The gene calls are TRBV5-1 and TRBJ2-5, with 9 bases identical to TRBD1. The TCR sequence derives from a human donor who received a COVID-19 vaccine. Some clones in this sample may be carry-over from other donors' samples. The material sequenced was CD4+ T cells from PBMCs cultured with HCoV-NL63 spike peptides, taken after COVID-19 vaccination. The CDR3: CASSLATGGNQETQYF. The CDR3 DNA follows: TGCGCCAGCAGCTTGGCGACAGGGGGAAACCAAGAGACCCAGTACTTC.